The 18 T cell receptor beta chains reported below all come from one sample, sequenced in a study of blood T cell repertoires in COVID-19. Sequencing used immunoSEQ multiplex PCR; TCRdb keeps in-frame clones, though not all of them. The sample shows approximately 210,000 clones, 75% to 90% of them seen only once. Input material: peripheral blood. These receptors were collected from a human donor in a cohort sampled during active COVID-19.

The V call is TRBV2, the J call TRBJ2-7; 11 bases line up with TRBD1. The CDR3 is 15 amino acids. Trimming removed 4 bases from V and 6 bases from J; junction bases left unmatched: 8. Looked up from germline, CDR1 is SNHLY and CDR2 is FYNNEI. CDR3 sequence (DNA): TGTGCCAGCAGTGCACCGGACAGGGGGCTCGCCGAGCAGTACTTC. Its translation: CASSAPDRGLAEQYF.

The rearrangement links TRBV6-5 to TRBJ1-5, with TRBD1 matching 7 bases. The length of the CDR3 is 14 residues. Looked up from germline, CDR1 is MNHEY and CDR2 is SVGAGI. Germline trimming cut 6 bases from V and 7 bases from J; bases unmatched to any gene: 9. This CDR3 reads CASRQGGSGQPQHF. The CDR3, as DNA: TGTGCCAGCAGGCAAGGGGGCTCAGGGCAGCCCCAGCATTTT.

This chain connects TRBV30 to TRBJ1-6; tentative D call: TRBD1 (5 bases). Trimming stripped 2 bases from V and 13 bases from J, with 18 bases between. This CDR3 is 14 amino acids long. Germline assignment: CDR1 GTSNPN and CDR2 SVGIG (reference sequence). The CDR3 nucleotides read TGTGCCTGGAGTCGCCTATCAGGGATCTCTCCCCTCCACTTT. This codes for CAWSRLSGISPLHF. Full variable domain (remainder filled in from reference TRBV30 and TRBJ1-6): SQTIHQWPATLVQPVGSPLSLECTVEGTSNPNLYWYRQAAGRGLQLLFYSVGIGQISSEVPQNLSASRPQDRQFILSSKKLLLSDSGFYLCAWSRLSGISPLHFGNGTRLTVT.

The V and J genes are TRBV5-1 and TRBJ2-7, with 7 nucleotides matching TRBD1. CDR3 size: 14 residues. V was clipped by 0 bases and J by 6 bases; unmatched bases: 6. Germline values: CDR1 SGHRS, CDR2 YFSETQ. CDR3 nucleotide sequence: TGCGCCAGCAGCTTGGGACAGGGATTGACCGAGCAGTACTTC. Translation gives CASSLGQGLTEQYF. The variable domain in full, completed from reference TRBV5-1 and TRBJ2-7, reads KAGVTQTPRYLIKTRGQQVTLSCSPISGHRSVSWYQQTPGQGLQFLFEYFSETQRNKGNFPGRFSGRQFSNSRSEMNVSTLELGDSALYLCASSLGQGLTEQYFGPGTRLTVT.

The chain has TRBV7-3 and TRBJ2-3; D possibly corresponds to TRBD2 (5 bases). Trimming left V 5 bases short and J 6 bases short, with 12 bases between. CDR3 length equals 13 residues. CDR1 and CDR2 (germline): SGHTA, FQGTGA. The CDR3 loop reads CASSREWRDTQYF. In DNA form, the CDR3 reads TGTGCCAGCAGCCGAGAGTGGAGGGATACGCAGTATTTT.

This CDR3 is CATSDSSGQGSDYTF. The CDR3 DNA reads as TGTGCCACCAGTGATTCCTCGGGACAGGGGAGCGACTACACCTTC. V is TRBV24-1 and J is TRBJ1-2, with TRBD1 identical over 10 bases. J lost 10 bases, V lost 2 bases, and 9 bases had no gene match. The CDR3 has 15 amino acids. Germline CDR1 KGHDR, CDR2 SFDVKD.

This sequence joins TRBV3-1 (or the pseudogene TRBV3-2) and TRBJ2-7, with TRBD2 matching 9 bases. Looked up from germline, CDR1 is LGHDT and CDR2 is YNNKEL (reference sequence). The CDR3 is made up of 16 amino acids. V lost 5 bases and J lost 0; bases outside the gene matches: 8. This CDR3 reads CASSGRLSGSSYEQYF. The CDR3 nucleotides are TGTGCCAGCAGCGGCCGCCTTAGCGGGAGCTCCTACGAGCAGTACTTC.

The V call is TRBV19, the J call TRBJ1-1, with D perhaps TRBD1 (6 bases). Germline V gene data show CDR1 as LNHDA and CDR2 as SQIVND (reference sequence). V was clipped by 3 bases and J by 8 bases, with 10 bases between them. The CDR3 covers 12 residues. DNA for the CDR3: TGTGCCAGTAGTATTGGGGGCGCGGAAGCTTTCTTT. It translates to CASSIGGAEAFF. Looking up the rest from reference TRBV19 and TRBJ1-1 gives the full variable domain: DGGITQSPKYLFRKEGQNVTLSCEQNLNHDAMYWYRQDPGQGLRLIYYSQIVNDFQKGDIAEGYSVSREKKESFPLTVTSAQKNPTAFYLCASSIGGAEAFFGQGTRLTVV.

The chain uses TRBV7-9 and TRBJ2-7, with D uncertain. In germline, CDR1 is SEHNR, CDR2 FQNEAQ (reference sequence). V lost 3 bases and J lost 5, with 11 bases in between. The CDR3 is 13 residues long. The CDR3 loop is CASSLLESHEQYF. The CDR3 DNA sequence: TGTGCCAGCAGCTTGCTGGAGAGCCACGAGCAGTACTTC.

J is TRBJ2-7 and V is TRBV18; possibly TRBD1 for D (5 bases). CDR3 length: 12 amino acids. Germline CDR1 KGHSH, CDR2 LQKENI. With 6 bases removed from V and 4 bases from J, the gap between germline ends came to 10 bases. The CDR3, as DNA: TGTGCCAGCTCCCTTGACAGATACGAGCAGTACTTC. It is translated as CASSLDRYEQYF.

A single count supports this clone. The chain joins TRBV5-6 to TRBJ2-7; 7 bases line up with TRBD1. CDR3 size: 16 residues. Unmatched junction bases numbered 14, after V lost 5 bases and J lost 3 bases. From germline, CDR1 is SGHDT and CDR2 YYEEEE. CDR3 DNA: TGTGCCAGCAGTCTTGACCAGGGACAGATAATCTACGAGCAGTACTTC. This sequence encodes CASSLDQGQIIYEQYF.

The chain recombines TRBV29-1 with TRBJ2-7, with D possibly matching TRBD1 (5 bases). The length of the CDR3 is 12 residues. Trimming pared 3 bases from V and 6 bases from J, leaving 12 bases between. Germline V gene lookup returns CDR1 SQVTM and CDR2 ANQGSEA. Written as DNA, the CDR3 is TGCAGCGTTGATTGGGGCAGATCCGAGCAGTACTTC. Translated: CSVDWGRSEQYF.

About this clone: A read error may produce the germline difference seen at one junction end. V usage is TRBV7-3 and J usage is TRBJ2-7; 9 bases match TRBD1. The CDR3 sequence is 14 residues long. CDR1 and CDR2 from the germline V gene are SGHTA and FQGTGA. In DNA, the CDR3 is TGTGCCAGCAGCCTAACGGGACAGGGTGGGGAACAGTACTTC. Translating gives CASSLTGQGGEQYF. Complete variable domain (other parts from reference TRBV7-3 and TRBJ2-7): GAGVSQTPSNKVTEKGKYVELRCDPISGHTALYWYRQSLGQGPEFLIYFQGTGAADDSGLPNDRFFAVRPEGSVSTLKIQRTERGDSAVYLCASSLTGQGGEQYFGPGTRLTVT.

The chain links TRBV6-5 to TRBJ1-6; D is possibly TRBD1 (5 bases). V lost 8 bases and J lost 4, with 9 bases in between. Looked up from germline, CDR1 is MNHEY and CDR2 is SVGAGI. The CDR3 is made up of 13 amino acids. CDR3 loop: CASQTAYNSPLHF. In DNA, the CDR3 is TGTGCCAGCCAGACAGCTTATAATTCACCCCTCCACTTT.

V gene TRBV6-2 or TRBV6-3 combines with J gene TRBJ2-7; D is perhaps TRBD1 (5 bases). The CDR3 sequence is 13 residues long. V was trimmed by 2 bases and J by 5 bases, leaving 10 bases between them. From germline, CDR1 is MNHEY and CDR2 SVGEGT. CDR3: CASSYDSFNEQYF. DNA of the CDR3: TGTGCCAGCAGTTACGACAGCTTCAACGAGCAGTACTTC.

The chain couples TRBV6-2 or TRBV6-3 to TRBJ1-1; D is unclear. Germline loops: CDR1 MNHEY, CDR2 SVGEGT. The CDR3 extends over 12 amino acids. V lost 0 bases to trimming and J lost 11 bases, with 10 bases between them. The DNA of the CDR3 is TGTGCCAGCAGTTACTCGGGGAGGGCGGCTTTCTTT. Translation: CASSYSGRAAFF.

The chain has TRBV5-5 and TRBJ2-7, with TRBD2 identical over 10 bases. J was trimmed by 3 bases and V by 0 bases; bases with no gene match: 6. The CDR3 is 16 residues long. Germline CDR1 reads SGHKS; CDR2 reads YYEKEE (reference sequence). The CDR3 protein is CASSLVAAGGFYEQYF. In nucleotides, the CDR3 is TGTGCCAGCAGCTTGGTGGCAGCGGGAGGGTTCTACGAGCAGTACTTC.

This chain uses TRBV13 with TRBJ2-7; 8 bases are shared with TRBD1. Germline V lookup: CDR1 PRHDT, CDR2 FYEKMQ (reference sequence). The ends lost 2 bases at V and 6 bases at J; junction bases unmatched: 6. CDR3 length: 14 residues. DNA for the CDR3: TGTGCCAGCAGCTTATCAGGGGGCAGGGCCGAGCAGTACTTC. This translates into CASSLSGGRAEQYF.